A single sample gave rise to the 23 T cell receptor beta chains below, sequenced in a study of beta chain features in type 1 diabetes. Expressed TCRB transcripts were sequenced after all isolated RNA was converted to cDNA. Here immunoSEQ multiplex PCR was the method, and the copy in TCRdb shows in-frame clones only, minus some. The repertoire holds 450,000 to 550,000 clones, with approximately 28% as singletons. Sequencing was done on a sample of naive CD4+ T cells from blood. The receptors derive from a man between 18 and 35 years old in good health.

The CDR3 bases are TGTGCCAGCAGCCCCGGACAGGGTTGGTACAATGAGCAGTTCTTC. This sequence encodes CASSPGQGWYNEQFF. V gene TRBV7-6 combines with J gene TRBJ2-1; 8 bases agree with TRBD1. Trimming removed 5 bases from V and 4 bases from J; junction bases left unmatched: 7. CDR1 and CDR2 (germline): SGHVS, FNYEAQ. CDR3 length: 15 amino acids.

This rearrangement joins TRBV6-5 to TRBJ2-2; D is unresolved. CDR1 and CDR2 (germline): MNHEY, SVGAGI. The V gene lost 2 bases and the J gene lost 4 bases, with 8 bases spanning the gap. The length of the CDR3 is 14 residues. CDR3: CASSYAWVTGELFF. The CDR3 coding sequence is TGTGCCAGCAGTTACGCCTGGGTCACCGGGGAGCTGTTTTTT.

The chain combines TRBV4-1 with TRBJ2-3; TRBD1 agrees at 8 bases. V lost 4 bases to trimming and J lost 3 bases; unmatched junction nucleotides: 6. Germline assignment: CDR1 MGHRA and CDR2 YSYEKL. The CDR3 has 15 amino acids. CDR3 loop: CASSRGQDNTDTQYF. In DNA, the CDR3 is TGCGCCAGCAGCCGGGGACAGGACAATACAGATACGCAGTATTTT.

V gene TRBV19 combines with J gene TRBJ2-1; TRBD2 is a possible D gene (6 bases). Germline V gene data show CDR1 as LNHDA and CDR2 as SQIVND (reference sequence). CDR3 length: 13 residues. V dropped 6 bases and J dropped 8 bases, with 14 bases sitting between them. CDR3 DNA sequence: TGTGCCAGTAGCAGACAGACTAGGGATGAGCAGTTCTTC. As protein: CASSRQTRDEQFF. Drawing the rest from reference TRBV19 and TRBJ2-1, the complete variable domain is DGGITQSPKYLFRKEGQNVTLSCEQNLNHDAMYWYRQDPGQGLRLIYYSQIVNDFQKGDIAEGYSVSREKKESFPLTVTSAQKNPTAFYLCASSRQTRDEQFFGPGTRLTVL.

CDR3: CASSLSGYEQFF. CDR3 bases: TGTGCCAGCAGTCTTAGCGGCTATGAGCAGTTCTTC. V and J are TRBV27 and TRBJ2-1; D perhaps matches TRBD2 (6 bases). V lost 5 bases to trimming and J lost 8 bases, with 10 bases between them. The CDR3 is 12 amino acids. Looked up from germline, CDR1 is MNHEY and CDR2 is SMNVEV (reference sequence).

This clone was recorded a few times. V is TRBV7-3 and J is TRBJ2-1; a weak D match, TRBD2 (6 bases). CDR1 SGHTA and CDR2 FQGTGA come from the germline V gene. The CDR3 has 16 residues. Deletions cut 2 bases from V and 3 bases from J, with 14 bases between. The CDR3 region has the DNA TGTGCCAGCAGCTTAGGCAGCGGGTCGGTCTACAATGAGCAGTTCTTC. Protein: CASSLGSGSVYNEQFF.

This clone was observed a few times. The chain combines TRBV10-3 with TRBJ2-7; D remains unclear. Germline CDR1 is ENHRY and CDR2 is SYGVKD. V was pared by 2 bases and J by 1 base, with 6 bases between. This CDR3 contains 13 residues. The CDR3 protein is CAISEGRSYEQYF. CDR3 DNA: TGTGCCATCAGTGAGGGCAGGTCCTACGAGCAGTACTTC.

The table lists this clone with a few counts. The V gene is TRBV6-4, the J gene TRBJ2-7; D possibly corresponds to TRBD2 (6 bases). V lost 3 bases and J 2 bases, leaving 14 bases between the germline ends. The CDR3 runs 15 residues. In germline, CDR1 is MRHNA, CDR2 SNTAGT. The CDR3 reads CASSDEPSAAYEQYF. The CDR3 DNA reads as TGTGCCAGCAGTGATGAGCCTAGCGCTGCCTACGAGCAGTACTTC.

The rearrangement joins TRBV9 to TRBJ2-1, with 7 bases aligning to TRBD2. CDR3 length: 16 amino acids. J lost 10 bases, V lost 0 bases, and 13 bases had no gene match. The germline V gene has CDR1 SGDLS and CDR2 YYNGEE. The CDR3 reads CASSVDPSGGSGEQFF. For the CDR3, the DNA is TGTGCCAGCAGCGTAGATCCTAGCGGAGGGTCAGGGGAGCAGTTCTTC.

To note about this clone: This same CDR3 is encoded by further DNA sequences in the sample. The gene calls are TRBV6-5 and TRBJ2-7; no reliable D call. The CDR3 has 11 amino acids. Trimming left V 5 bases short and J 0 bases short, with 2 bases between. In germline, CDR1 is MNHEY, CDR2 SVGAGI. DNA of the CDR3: TGTGCCAGCAGTCGCTCCTACGAGCAGTACTTC. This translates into CASSRSYEQYF.

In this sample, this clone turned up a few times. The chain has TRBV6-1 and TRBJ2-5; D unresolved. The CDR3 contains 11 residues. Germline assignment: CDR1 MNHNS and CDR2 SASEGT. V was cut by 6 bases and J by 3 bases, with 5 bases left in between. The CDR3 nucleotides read TGTGCCAGCAGCGAAAAAGAGACCCAGTACTTC. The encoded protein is CASSEKETQYF.

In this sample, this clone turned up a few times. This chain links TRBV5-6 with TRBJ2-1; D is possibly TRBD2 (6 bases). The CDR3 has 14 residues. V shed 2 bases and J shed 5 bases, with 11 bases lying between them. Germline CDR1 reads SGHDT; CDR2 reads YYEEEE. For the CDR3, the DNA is TGTGCCAGCAGCTTCCCCGGGACTGACAATGAGCAGTTCTTC. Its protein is CASSFPGTDNEQFF.

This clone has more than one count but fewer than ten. In nucleotides, the CDR3 is TGTGCCACCAGCAGGCTAAGATCCTACGAGCAGTACTTC. Translating it yields CATSRLRSYEQYF. V gene TRBV15 combines with J gene TRBJ2-7; D is ambiguous. Trimming removed 3 bases at V and 1 base at J, with 7 bases between. The length of the CDR3 is 13 residues. CDR1 is LNHNV, CDR2 YYDKDF, per germline (reference sequence).

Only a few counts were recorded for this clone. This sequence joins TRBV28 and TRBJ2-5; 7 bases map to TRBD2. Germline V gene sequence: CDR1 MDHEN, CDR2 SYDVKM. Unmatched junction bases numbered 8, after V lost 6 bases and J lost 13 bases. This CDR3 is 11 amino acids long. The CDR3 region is CASRSSGDLYF. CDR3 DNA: TGTGCCAGCAGGTCTAGCGGAGATCTGTACTTC.

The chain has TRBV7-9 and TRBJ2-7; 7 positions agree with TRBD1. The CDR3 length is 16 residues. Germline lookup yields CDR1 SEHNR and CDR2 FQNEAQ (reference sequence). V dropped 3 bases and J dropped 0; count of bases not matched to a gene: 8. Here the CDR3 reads CASSLGTGVSSYEQYF. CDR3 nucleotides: TGTGCCAGCAGCTTGGGTACAGGGGTTAGCTCCTACGAGCAGTACTTC.

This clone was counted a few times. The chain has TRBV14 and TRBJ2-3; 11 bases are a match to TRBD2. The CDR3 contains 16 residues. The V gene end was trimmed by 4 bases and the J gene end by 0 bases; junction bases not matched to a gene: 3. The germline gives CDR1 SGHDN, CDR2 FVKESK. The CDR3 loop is CASSLRTSGSTDTQYF. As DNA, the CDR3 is TGTGCCAGCAGCCTTCGGACTAGCGGGAGCACAGATACGCAGTATTTT.

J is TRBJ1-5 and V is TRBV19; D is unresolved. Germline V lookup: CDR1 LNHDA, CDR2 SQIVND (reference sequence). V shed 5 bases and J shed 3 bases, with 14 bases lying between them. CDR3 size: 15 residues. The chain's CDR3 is CASSLRERINQPQHF. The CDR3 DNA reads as TGTGCCAGTAGTCTCCGTGAACGGATCAATCAGCCCCAGCATTTT.

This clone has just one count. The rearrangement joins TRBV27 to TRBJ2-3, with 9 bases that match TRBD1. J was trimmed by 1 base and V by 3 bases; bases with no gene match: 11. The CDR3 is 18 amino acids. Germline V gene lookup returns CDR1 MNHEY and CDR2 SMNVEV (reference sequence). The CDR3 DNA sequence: TGTGCCAGCAGTTTGGGACAGGGTGCCCGGGGGCGCACAGATACGCAGTATTTT. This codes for CASSLGQGARGRTDTQYF.

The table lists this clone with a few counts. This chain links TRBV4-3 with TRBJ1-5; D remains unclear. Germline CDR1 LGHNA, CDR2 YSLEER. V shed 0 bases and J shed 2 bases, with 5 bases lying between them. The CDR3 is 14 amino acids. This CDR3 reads CASSQDGGNQPQHF. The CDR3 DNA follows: TGCGCCAGCAGCCAAGACGGGGGCAATCAGCCCCAGCATTTT.

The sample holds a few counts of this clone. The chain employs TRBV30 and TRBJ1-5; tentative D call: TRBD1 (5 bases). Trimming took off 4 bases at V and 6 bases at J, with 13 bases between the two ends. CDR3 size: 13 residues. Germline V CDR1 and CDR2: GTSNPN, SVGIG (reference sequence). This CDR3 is CAWTSQGVQPQHF. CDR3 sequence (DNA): TGTGCCTGGACTTCTCAGGGAGTTCAGCCCCAGCATTTT.

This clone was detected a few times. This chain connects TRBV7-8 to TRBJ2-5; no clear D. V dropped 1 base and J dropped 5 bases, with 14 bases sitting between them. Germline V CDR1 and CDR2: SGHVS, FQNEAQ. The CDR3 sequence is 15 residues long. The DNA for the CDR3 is TGTGCCAGCAGCTTAGTACGACTCCCCCGGGAGACCCAGTACTTC. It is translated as CASSLVRLPRETQYF.

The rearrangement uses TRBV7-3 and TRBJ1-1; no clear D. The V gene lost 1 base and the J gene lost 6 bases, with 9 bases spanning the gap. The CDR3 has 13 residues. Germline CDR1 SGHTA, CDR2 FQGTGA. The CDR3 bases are TGTGCCAGCAGCTTAAGGCAAAACGCTGAAGCTTTCTTT. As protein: CASSLRQNAEAFF.

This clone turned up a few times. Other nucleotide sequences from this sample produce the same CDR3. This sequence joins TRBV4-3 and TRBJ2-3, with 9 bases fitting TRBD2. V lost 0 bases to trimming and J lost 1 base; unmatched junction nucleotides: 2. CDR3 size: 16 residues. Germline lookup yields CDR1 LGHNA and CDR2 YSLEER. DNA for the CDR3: TGCGCCAGCAGCCAAGATTTAGCGGGAGGCACAGATACGCAGTATTTT. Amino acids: CASSQDLAGGTDTQYF.